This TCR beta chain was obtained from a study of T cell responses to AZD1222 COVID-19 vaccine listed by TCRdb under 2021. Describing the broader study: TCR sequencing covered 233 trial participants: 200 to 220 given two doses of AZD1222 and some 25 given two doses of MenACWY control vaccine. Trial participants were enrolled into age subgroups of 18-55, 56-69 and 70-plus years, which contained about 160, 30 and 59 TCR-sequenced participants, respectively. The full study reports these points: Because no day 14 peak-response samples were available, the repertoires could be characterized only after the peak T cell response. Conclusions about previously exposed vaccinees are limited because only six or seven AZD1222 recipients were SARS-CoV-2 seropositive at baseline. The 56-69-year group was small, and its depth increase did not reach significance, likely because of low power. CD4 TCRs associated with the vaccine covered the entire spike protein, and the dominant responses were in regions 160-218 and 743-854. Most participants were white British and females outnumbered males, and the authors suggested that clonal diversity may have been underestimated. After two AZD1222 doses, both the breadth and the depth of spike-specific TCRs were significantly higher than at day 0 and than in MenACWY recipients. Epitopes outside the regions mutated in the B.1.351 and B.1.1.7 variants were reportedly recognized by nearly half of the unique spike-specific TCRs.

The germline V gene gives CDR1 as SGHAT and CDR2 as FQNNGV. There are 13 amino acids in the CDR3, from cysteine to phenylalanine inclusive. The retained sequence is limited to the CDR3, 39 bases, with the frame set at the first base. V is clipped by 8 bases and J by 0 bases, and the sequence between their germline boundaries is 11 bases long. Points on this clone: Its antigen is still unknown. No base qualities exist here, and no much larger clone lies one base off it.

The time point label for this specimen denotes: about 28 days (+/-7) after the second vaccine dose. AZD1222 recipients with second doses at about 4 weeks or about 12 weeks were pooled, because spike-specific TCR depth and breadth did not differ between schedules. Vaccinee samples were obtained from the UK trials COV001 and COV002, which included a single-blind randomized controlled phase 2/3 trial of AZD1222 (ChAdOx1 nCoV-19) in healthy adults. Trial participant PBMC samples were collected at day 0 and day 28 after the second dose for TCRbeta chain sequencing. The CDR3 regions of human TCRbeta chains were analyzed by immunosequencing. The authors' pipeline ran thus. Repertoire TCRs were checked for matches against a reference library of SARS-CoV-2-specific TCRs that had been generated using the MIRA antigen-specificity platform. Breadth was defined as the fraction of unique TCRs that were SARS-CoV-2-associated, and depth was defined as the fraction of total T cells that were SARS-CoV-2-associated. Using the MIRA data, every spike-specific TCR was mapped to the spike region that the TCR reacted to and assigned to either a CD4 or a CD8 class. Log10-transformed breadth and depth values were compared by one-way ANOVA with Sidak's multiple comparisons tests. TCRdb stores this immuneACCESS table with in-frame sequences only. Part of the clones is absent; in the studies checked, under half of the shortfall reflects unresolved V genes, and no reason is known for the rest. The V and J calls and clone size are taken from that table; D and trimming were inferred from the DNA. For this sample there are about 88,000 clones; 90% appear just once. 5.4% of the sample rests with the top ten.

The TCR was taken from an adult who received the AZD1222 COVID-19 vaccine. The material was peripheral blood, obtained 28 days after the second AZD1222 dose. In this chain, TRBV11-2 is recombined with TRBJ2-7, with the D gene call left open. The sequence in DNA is TGTGCCAGCGCCGTTCAGGACTCCTACGAGCAGTACTTC. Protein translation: CASAVQDSYEQYF.